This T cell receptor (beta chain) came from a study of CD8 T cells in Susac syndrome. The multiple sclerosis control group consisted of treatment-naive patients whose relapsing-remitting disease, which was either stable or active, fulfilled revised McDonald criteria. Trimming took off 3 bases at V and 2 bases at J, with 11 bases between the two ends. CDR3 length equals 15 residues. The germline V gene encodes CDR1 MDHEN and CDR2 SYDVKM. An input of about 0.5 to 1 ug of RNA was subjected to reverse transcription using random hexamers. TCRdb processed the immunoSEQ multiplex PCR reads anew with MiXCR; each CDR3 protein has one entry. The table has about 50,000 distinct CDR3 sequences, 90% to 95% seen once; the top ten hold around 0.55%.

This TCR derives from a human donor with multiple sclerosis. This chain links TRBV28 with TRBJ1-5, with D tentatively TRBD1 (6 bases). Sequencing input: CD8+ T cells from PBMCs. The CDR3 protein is CASSFVPGGNQPQHF. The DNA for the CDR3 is TGTGCCAGCAGTTTCGTGCCAGGGGGCAATCAGCCCCAGCATTTT.